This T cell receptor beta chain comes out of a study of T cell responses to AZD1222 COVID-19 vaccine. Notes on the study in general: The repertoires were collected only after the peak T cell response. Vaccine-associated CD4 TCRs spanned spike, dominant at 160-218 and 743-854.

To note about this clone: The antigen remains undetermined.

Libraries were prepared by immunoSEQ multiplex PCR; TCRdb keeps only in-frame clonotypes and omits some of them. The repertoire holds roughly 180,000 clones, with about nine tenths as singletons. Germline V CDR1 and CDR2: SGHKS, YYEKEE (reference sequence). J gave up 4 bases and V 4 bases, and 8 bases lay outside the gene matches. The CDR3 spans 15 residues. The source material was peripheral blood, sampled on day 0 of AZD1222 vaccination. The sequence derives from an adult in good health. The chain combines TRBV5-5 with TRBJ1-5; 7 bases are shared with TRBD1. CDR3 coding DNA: TGTGCCAGCAGCGCGGGGGACAGCCCAAATCAGCCCCAGCATTTT. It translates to CASSAGDSPNQPQHF.